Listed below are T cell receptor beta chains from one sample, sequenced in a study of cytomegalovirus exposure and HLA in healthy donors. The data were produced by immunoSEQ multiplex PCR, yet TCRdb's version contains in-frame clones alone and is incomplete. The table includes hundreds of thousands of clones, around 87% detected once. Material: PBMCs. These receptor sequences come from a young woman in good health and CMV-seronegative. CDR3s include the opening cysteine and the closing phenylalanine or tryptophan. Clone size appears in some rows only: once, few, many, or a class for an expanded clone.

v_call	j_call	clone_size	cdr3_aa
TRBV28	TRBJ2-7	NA	CASSAHGGSEQYF
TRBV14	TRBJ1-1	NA	CASSQAGTGVFGTEAFF
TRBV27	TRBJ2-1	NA	CANAVGGQAGPDRICGQFF
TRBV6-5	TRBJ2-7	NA	CASRENSGREQYF
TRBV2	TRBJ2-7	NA	CASSLDKGEGYEQYF
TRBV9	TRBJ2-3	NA	CASSVLSGGDTQYF
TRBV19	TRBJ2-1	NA	CASSVNTGVHEQFF
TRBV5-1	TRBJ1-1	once	CASREQGNTEAFF
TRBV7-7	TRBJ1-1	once	CASSPPTGGNTEAFF
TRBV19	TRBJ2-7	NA	CASSIGLGGYEQYF
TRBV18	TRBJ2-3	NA	CASSKTSGGSTDTQYF
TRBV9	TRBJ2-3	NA	CASSARGSGSTDTQYF
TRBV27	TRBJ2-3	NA	CASKGTSVLLDTQYF
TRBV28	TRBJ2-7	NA	CASSGYEQYF
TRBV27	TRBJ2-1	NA	CASSPLGGEQFF
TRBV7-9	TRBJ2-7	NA	CASSQREGEQYF
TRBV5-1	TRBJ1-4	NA	CASSLYPGQINEKLFF
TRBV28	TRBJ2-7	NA	CASSGQGFYEQYF